The sequence of this T cell receptor (beta chain) was determined in a study of T cells in Graves' hyperthyroidism and ophthalmopathy. The CDR3 has 12 amino acids. The V end was cut by 7 bases, the J end by 5 bases, with 14 bases between. CDR1 is SQVTM, CDR2 ANQGSEA, per germline. Orbital computed tomography and thyroid ultrasound, together with serum TRAb and thyroxine and clinical symptoms, were used for diagnoses. Researchers took RNA transcripts and amplified the TCR beta CDR3 regions from them. Carried out on the TCR CDR3, a first-round RT-PCR used the HTBI primer set. TCRdb fed the multiplex PCR reads into MiXCR, producing one record per CDR3 protein. The repertoire holds roughly 500,000 distinct CDR3 sequences, with 46% as singletons.

The source material was peripheral blood or thyroid tissue (not recorded which). The chain couples TRBV29-1 to TRBJ2-5; the D call may be TRBD1 or TRBD2 (5 bases each). This receptor was identified in an adult woman with Graves' disease, either hyperthyroidism or ophthalmopathy (not recorded which). The CDR3 nucleotides read TGCAGCGGAGCAGGGAGTTTGGAGACCCAGTACTTC. As protein: CSGAGSLETQYF.